This T cell receptor (beta chain) derives from a study of control samples from healthy donors and cancer patients. V lost 7 bases to trimming and J lost 5 bases; unmatched junction nucleotides: 9. The CDR3 is made up of 14 amino acids. Per germline, CDR1 WNHNN and CDR2 SYGVQD (reference sequence). The data were produced by immunoSEQ multiplex PCR, yet TCRdb's version contains in-frame clones alone and is incomplete. The sample shows about 150,000 clones, roughly nine tenths of them seen only once. V is TRBV10-1 and J is TRBJ1-1; 8 bases agree with TRBD1. Sequencing was performed on blood. This sequence was found in a man under 40 in good health. CDR3 nucleotides: TGCGCCAGCACCAAAGACAGGGGAGTGACTGAAGCTTTCTTT. This translates into CASTKDRGVTEAFF.